The source of this T cell receptor (beta chain) is a study of beta chain features in type 1 diabetes (dated by TCRdb to the late 2010s). Background for the entire study: No differences in mean age, gender distribution, total cell number or subset yield were found between patients and healthy donors. A total of approximately 110,000,000 sorted cells were examined across all samples, and a strong correlation was observed between cell number per subset and RNA yield. In the study, recently diagnosed type 1 diabetes patients and matched healthy donors were compared on the TCRB repertoires of their sorted circulating CD4+ T cell subsets. Regulatory and stem cell-like memory subsets were obtained from only 8 patients and roughly 8 healthy donors, while naive and central memory subsets were obtained from all 30 or so donors.

Each donor gave one peripheral blood draw, approximately 100 mL on average, collected into heparinised tubes. Using a panel that included CD45RO, CCR7, CD25, CD127, CD95 and CD27, naive, central memory, regulatory and stem cell-like memory CD4+ T cells were sorted on a BD FACSAria II. Every sorted population had a purity above 95%. PBMCs were separated immediately by Lymphoprep density gradient centrifugation and were stained directly, without being cultured. Samples were stained and sorted in pairs, with one healthy donor and one patient per experiment, so that batch effects were minimized. About this clone: The clone's antigen remains unknown. There are no base qualities to consult, and no much larger clone falls within one base.

The paper's findings and limits, for the study overall: HLA sub-analyses involved small numbers of individuals, so any influence of HLA type on TCRB rearrangement remained unresolved. Sequencing cDNA rather than genomic DNA could over-represent highly expressing activated cells, although activation and CD3 levels did not differ between groups. In all four CD4+ subsets, TCRB CDR3 length was moderately but significantly shorter in type 1 diabetes patients. Fewer insertions and more nucleotide deletions at VDJ recombination sites were observed in patients with type 1 diabetes, implying thymic rearrangement abnormalities. PCR might favor shorter templates, but patient and control samples were amplified and corrected together, so any skew would affect both groups equally. The naive, central memory and regulatory TCRB repertoires appeared to resemble one another more closely among patients than among healthy donors.

Via the germline V gene, CDR1 is SGHDN and CDR2 FVKESK. The trim is 3 bases for V and 8 bases for J, with a gap of 16 bases between the germline ends. The CDR3 sequence holds 14 residues, the cysteine and phenylalanine included. Only the CDR3 region is kept as DNA, spanning 42 bases read in frame from base 1. The High Capacity cDNA Reverse Transcription Kit was used to reverse transcribe all of the isolated RNA, meaning that expressed TCRB transcripts were what got sequenced. Deep immunoSEQ sequencing was performed on naive, central memory and regulatory T cell samples, with an average of roughly 3.3 million total reads per sample. Sorted cells were lysed in RLT buffer and RNA was extracted with DNase-treated RNeasy Micro or Mini kits, depending on cell number. Each cell subset was processed separately to prevent cross-contamination, with patient and healthy donor samples processed together. Using the immunoSEQ multiplex PCR, TCRB sequences were amplified from cDNA into 87-bp fragments spanning the CDR3 region. Sequencing of the amplicons was done on the Illumina HiSeq platform. As for the original processing: Synthetic template baselines were used to correct PCR bias computationally, reads within Hamming distance 2 were collapsed together, and singletons that could not be merged were discarded. Reads were aligned against IMGT so that V, D and J genes, CDR3 length and insertions or deletions at six rearrangement sites could be assigned. Clonotype counts were normalized to sorted cell number within each subset before computing true diversity and Gini coefficients with the tcR R package. The overlap coefficient, calculated on TCRB nucleotide sequences, was used to quantify repertoire sharing. Out-of-frame TCRB sequences from naive cells were analyzed to stand in for the pre-selection repertoire. Not all clones reach the TCRdb copy of this immuneACCESS table, which keeps in-frame sequences only. Checked studies attribute under half of the gap to unresolved V genes and leave the rest unexplained. V, J and clone size derive from that table, while D and trimming were established from the DNA sequence. Recorded for this sample are 500,000 to 850,000 clones; over 13% of them occurred a single time. Jointly, the top ten make up approximately 0.039% of the sample.

The rearranged chain carries TRBV14 and TRBJ1-2, with the identity of the D gene unclear. The sequencing input was naive CD4+ T cells from blood. The sample's cell subset or site label, in plain terms: true naive CD4+ T cells. This receptor was taken from a man younger than 35 with type 1 diabetes. The nucleotide sequence reads TGTGCCAGCAGCCATCAAGGATTATCGGGGGGCTACACCTTC. It is translated as CASSHQGLSGGYTF.